Listed here are 9 T cell receptor beta chains from one sample, sequenced in a study of human T cells and chemical hapten exposure. Documented time point: patch test 1, 2 weeks after DPC sensitization. Treatment given: therapeutic diphenylcyclopropenone sensitization with weekly scalp DPC. Using its own MiXCR run on the RACE reads, TCRdb lists one record per CDR3 protein. Here the sample spans about 380,000 distinct CDR3 sequences, 4.8% being singletons. Sequences were derived from whole blood, sampled in connection with sensitization to the hapten diphenylcyclopropenone (DPC). The source is a woman in her fifties or sixties with alopecia areata. Some clones in this sample may be carry-over from other donors' samples.

This clonotype showed up many times. The chain links TRBV6-5 to TRBJ1-1, with a possible D match to TRBD1 (6 bases). The CDR3 has 15 amino acids. V lost 0 bases, J lost 5 bases, and 13 bases lay in between. The V gene's germline CDR1 is MNHEY and CDR2 SVGAGI. In DNA form, the CDR3 reads TGTGCCAGCAGTTACTCGGAACAGGGAATAACTGAAGCTTTCTTT. This translates into CASSYSEQGITEAFF.

This rearrangement joins TRBV15 to TRBJ2-7; D tentatively fits TRBD1 or TRBD2 (5 bases each). The CDR3 is made up of 12 amino acids. Trimming pared 0 bases from V and 11 bases from J, leaving 11 bases between. Germline V gene lookup returns CDR1 LNHNV and CDR2 YYDKDF (reference sequence). CDR3 sequence reads: CATSRDWDLKYF. CDR3 sequence (DNA): TGTGCCACCAGCAGAGATTGGGACCTGAAGTACTTC.

In DNA, the CDR3 is TGTGCCAGCAGGCCAACAGGGACCTGGAATCAGCCCCAGCATTTT. Encoded protein: CASRPTGTWNQPQHF. The chain links TRBV28 to TRBJ1-5; possible D gene TRBD1, 6 bases. Germline assignment: CDR1 MDHEN and CDR2 SYDVKM. V shed 6 bases and J shed 4 bases, with 16 bases lying between them. The CDR3 is 15 residues long. The full variable domain, in which reference TRBV28 and TRBJ1-5 provide the parts outside the CDR3, is DVKVTQSSRYLVKRTGEKVFLECVQDMDHENMFWYRQDPGLGLRLIYFSYDVKMKEKGDIPEGYSVSREKKERFSLILESASTNQTSMYLCASRPTGTWNQPQHFGDGTRLSIL.

This clonotype has at least ten counts. The rearrangement joins TRBV7-6 to TRBJ2-5; 13 bases agree with TRBD2. The ends lost 7 bases at V and 1 base at J; junction bases unmatched: 3. CDR3 length equals 15 residues. Germline CDR1 and CDR2: SGHVS and FNYEAQ. This chain's CDR3 is CASTRTSGSQETQYF. The CDR3 DNA sequence: TGTGCCAGCACCAGGACTAGCGGGAGCCAAGAGACCCAGTACTTC.

There are a few counts of this clonotype. The gene calls are TRBV29-1 and TRBJ1-2; no definite D call. Germline V gene data show CDR1 as SQVTM and CDR2 as ANQGSEA. CDR3 size: 14 residues. V lost 3 bases and J lost 0, with 11 bases in between. The CDR3 loop reads CSVEIREPNYGYTF. DNA for the CDR3: TGCAGCGTTGAGATCCGGGAGCCTAACTATGGCTACACCTTC.

The chain uses TRBV10-3 and TRBJ2-5; D gene unclear. CDR1 and CDR2 from the germline V gene are ENHRY and SYGVKD. The CDR3 totals 14 residues. Trimming took 3 bases from V and 1 from J, leaving 9 bases between them. The chain's CDR3 is CAISDARTQETQYF. In DNA, the CDR3 is TGTGCCATCAGTGACGCAAGGACCCAAGAGACCCAGTACTTC.

This clonotype was picked up many times. This chain uses TRBV20-1 with TRBJ1-2; D gene ambiguous. The CDR3 is made up of 11 amino acids. Looked up from germline, CDR1 is DFQATT and CDR2 is SNEGSKA (reference sequence). Trimming removed 5 bases at V and 2 bases at J, with 6 bases between. CDR3 in DNA: TGCAGTGCTGCGACCAACTATGGCTACACCTTC. This sequence encodes CSAATNYGYTF.

This clonotype was seen repeatedly, ten times or more. The chain carries TRBV7-9 and TRBJ1-5; D unclear. The CDR3 totals 14 residues. The V end lost 0 bases, the J end lost 2 bases, and 5 bases lay between the germline ends. CDR1 SEHNR and CDR2 FQNEAQ come from the germline V gene (reference sequence). For the CDR3, the DNA is TGTGCCAGCAGCTTAGCGCCCGGCAATCAGCCCCAGCATTTT. Amino acids: CASSLAPGNQPQHF.

There are a few counts of this clonotype. The rearrangement uses TRBV5-1 and TRBJ2-3; 11 positions match TRBD2. Germline CDR1 reads SGHRS; CDR2 reads YFSETQ. Trimming cost V 4 bases and J 0 bases; bases outside gene matches: 10. The CDR3 sequence is 18 residues long. The CDR3 loop reads CASSQRSGTSGSTDTQYF. Written as DNA, the CDR3 is TGCGCCAGCAGCCAACGTTCCGGGACTAGCGGTAGCACAGATACGCAGTATTTT.